The rows below give T cell receptor beta chains drawn from one sample of a study of T cells in Graves' hyperthyroidism and ophthalmopathy. TCRdb processed the multiplex PCR reads anew with MiXCR; each CDR3 protein has one entry. The repertoire holds roughly 660,000 distinct CDR3 sequences, with roughly 17% as singletons. Sequenced material: blood. These receptors were taken from a man aged 50-60 years with Graves' hyperthyroidism. The CDR3 runs from the conserved cysteine through the conserved F or W. The D gene is left open where the match is weak. Clone size is not always given. Where it is, it says once, few, many or a class for expanded clones.

>TRBD1|TRBJ1-2|TRBV29-1|few
TGCAGCGTCCGAGACAGGGGCGGATCTAACTATGGCTACACCTTC
CSVRDRGGSNYGYTF
>.|TRBJ1-4|TRBV30|.
TGTGCCTGGAGGTTCGGTAATGAAAAACTGTTTTTT
CAWRFGNEKLFF
>.|TRBJ2-1|TRBV28|.
TGTGCCAGCAGCTTGGAGGGGACGCATGAGCAGTTCTTC
CASSLEGTHEQFF
>.|TRBJ2-7|TRBV7-2|.
TGTGCCAGCAGCGCGGAGGGGGCGAGGTTGGACGAGCAGTACTTC
CASSAEGARLDEQYF
>TRBD1|TRBJ2-7|TRBV5-4|.
TGTGCCAGCAGCTTTGAGACAGGGTCTTTCGAGCAGTACTTC
CASSFETGSFEQYF
>.|TRBJ2-1|TRBV6-1|many
TGTGCCAGCAGCCTGGGGTCCGATGAGCAGTTCTTC
CASSLGSDEQFF
>TRBD2|TRBJ2-2|TRBV3-1|.
TGTGCCAGCAGCCTTTGGACTAGCGGGAGTTTGATCACCGGGGAGCTGTTTTTT
CASSLWTSGSLITGELFF
>.|TRBJ2-1|TRBV5-1|many
TGCGCCAGCAGCTTGCGAGGAGATGCCTACAATGAGCAGTTCTTC
CASSLRGDAYNEQFF
>.|TRBJ2-7|TRBV30|many
TGTGCCTGGAGTGTAAGACGGGAATACGAGCAGTACTTC
CAWSVRREYEQYF
>.|TRBJ1-1|TRBV19|many
TGTGCCAGTTCCTACGGGACATTGCACACTGAAGCTTTCTTT
CASSYGTLHTEAFF
>.|TRBJ2-5|TRBV6-5|many
TGTGCCAGCAGTTACTCAGGGTGGCGGAGGGGTGAGACCCAGTACTTC
CASSYSGWRRGETQYF
>TRBD1|TRBJ1-6|TRBV10-3|many
TGTGCCATCAGTGACGGGACAGGGGAAAATTCACCCCTCCACTTT
CAISDGTGENSPLHF
>TRBD1|TRBJ2-7|TRBV20-1|few
TGCAGTGCTAGAGACTTCGGACAGGGGAAGGTTTACGAGCAGTACTTC
CSARDFGQGKVYEQYF
>.|TRBJ1-1|TRBV9|many
TGTGCCAGCAGCGTAGGTCCAGGGAGCACTGAAGCTTTCTTT
CASSVGPGSTEAFF
>TRBD1|TRBJ1-1|TRBV20-1|.
TGCAGTGCTAAACCCGTAGGACAGGGATCGAACACTGAAGCTTTCTTT
CSAKPVGQGSNTEAFF
>.|TRBJ2-2|TRBV5-4|many
TGTGCCAGCAGCTTGGACCGGAACGTAGGGGAGCTGTTTTTT
CASSLDRNVGELFF
>.|TRBJ1-6|TRBV28|few
TGTGCCAGCAGTTTATTGGGGCAGGGTGGGAATTCACCCCTCCACTTT
CASSLLGQGGNSPLHF
>.|TRBJ1-5|TRBV24-1|many
TGTGCCACCAGTGATTGGAGGGGCAATCAGCCCCAGCATTTT
CATSDWRGNQPQHF